These 30 T cell receptor beta chains share one sample of origin, sequenced in a study of blood T cells in healthy people across ages. The second PCR ran about 7 to 12 cycles with a sample-barcoded 5' primer and J-beta primers. TCRdb re-called the 5' RACE reads through MiXCR, storing one row per CDR3 protein. The sample carries around 1,000,000 distinct CDR3 sequences, 20% to 25% recorded once. The same specimen was also included in a second study, on T cells of mothers and their children.

Sequenced sample: blood. Receptor source: a girl aged 2-10 years in good health.

This chain connects TRBV7-2 to TRBJ2-1, with D hard to call. The germline V gene has CDR1 SGHTA and CDR2 FQGNSA. The CDR3 loop spans 15 amino acids. V was trimmed by 3 bases and J by 2 bases, leaving 11 bases between them. DNA of the CDR3: TGTGCCAGCAGCTTTCTGGGAAGGACCTACAATGAGCAGTTCTTC. Protein product: CASSFLGRTYNEQFF.

This clonotype came up a few times. V usage is TRBV29-1 and J usage is TRBJ1-2; 8 nucleotides agree with TRBD1. The V and J ends lost 7 bases and 8 bases, in that order; junction bases with no gene match: 6. Germline V gene sequence: CDR1 SQVTM, CDR2 ANQGSEA. The CDR3 is made up of 11 amino acids. CDR3 sequence (DNA): TGCAGCGCTCTGACAGGGGCGGGCTACACCTTC. This encodes CSALTGAGYTF.

The CDR3 protein is CSVDGTSSSYEQYF. CDR3 in DNA: TGCAGCGTGGACGGGACATCAAGCTCCTACGAGCAGTACTTC. The V call is TRBV29-1, the J call TRBJ2-7; TRBD1 is a possible D gene (6 bases). Trimming took 6 bases from V and 0 from J, leaving 15 bases between them. The CDR3 is made up of 14 amino acids. CDR1 SQVTM and CDR2 ANQGSEA come from the germline V gene.

The chain recombines TRBV28 with TRBJ2-1; TRBD2 might be the D (5 bases). TRBJ2-7 explains the end of the DNA better; the J call may be wrong. The CDR3 is 15 amino acids. Per the germline V gene, CDR1 is MDHEN and CDR2 is SYDVKM. CDR3 sequence (DNA): TGTGCCAGCAGTTTTGGTCCCATAGAGGGCTACGAGCAGTACTTC. Protein: CASSFGPIEGYEQYF.

Only a few counts were recorded for this clonotype. The rearrangement joins TRBV29-1 to TRBJ2-5; weak D call: TRBD2 (6 bases). The end of the DNA fits TRBJ2-1 better, so the J call may be wrong. This CDR3 contains 11 residues. From germline, CDR1 is SQVTM and CDR2 ANQGSEA. The CDR3 bases are TGCAGCGTTCGGGAGCACAATGAGCAGTTCTTC. Residues: CSVREHNEQFF.

This clonotype was seen a handful of times. The J gene is TRBJ2-5, the V gene TRBV4-1; tentatively, D is TRBD2 (6 bases). Near its end, the DNA agrees better with TRBJ2-1, so the J call may be wrong. CDR1 and CDR2 from the germline V gene are MGHRA and YSYEKL. The CDR3 loop spans 13 amino acids. The CDR3 nucleotides are TGCGCCAGCAGCCGACAGACTAGAGCTGAGCAGTTCTTC. Residues: CASSRQTRAEQFF.

The rearrangement uses TRBV4-1 and TRBJ2-7; D unresolved. The germline gives CDR1 MGHRA, CDR2 YSYEKL. This CDR3 has 14 residues. With 6 bases removed from V and 7 bases from J, the gap between germline ends came to 19 bases. DNA of the CDR3: TGCGCCAGCAGTCCGGATCCGGGCCCATCGGAGCAGTACTTC. This sequence encodes CASSPDPGPSEQYF.

The V gene is TRBV29-1, the J gene TRBJ2-1; D possibly corresponds to TRBD2 (6 bases). V lost 3 bases, J lost 6 bases, and 15 bases lay in between. The CDR3 contains 14 residues. The germline V gene has CDR1 SQVTM and CDR2 ANQGSEA. The CDR3 DNA follows: TGCAGCGTTGACGGGACTCTGGGGGTCAATGAGCAGTTCTTC. Residues: CSVDGTLGVNEQFF.

The chain links TRBV24-1 to TRBJ2-1, with 9 bases identical to TRBD2. The CDR3 covers 13 residues. Germline assignment: CDR1 KGHDR and CDR2 SFDVKD. With V trimmed by 7 bases and J by 5 bases, 2 bases remained unmatched. The CDR3 loop is CATRLAGNNEQFF. The CDR3 bases are TGTGCCACCAGGCTAGCGGGAAACAATGAGCAGTTCTTC.

The genes are TRBV7-3 and TRBJ2-3; D uncertain. CDR1 is SGHTA, CDR2 FQGTGA, per germline. The CDR3 extends over 14 amino acids. V was cut by 2 bases and J by 0 bases, with 6 bases left in between. CDR3 sequence (DNA): TGTGCCAGCAGCTTACTTTATAGCACAGATACGCAGTATTTT. Amino acid sequence: CASSLLYSTDTQYF.

This clonotype showed up just a few times. V gene TRBV9 combines with J gene TRBJ2-1; no definite D call. Deletions cut 4 bases from V and 1 base from J, with 15 bases between. CDR1 is SGDLS, CDR2 YYNGEE, per germline. The CDR3 extends over 16 amino acids. DNA for the CDR3: TGTGCCAGCAGCCGCCTTTGGGCTGAGTCCTACAATGAGCAGTTCTTC. Protein: CASSRLWAESYNEQFF.

There are a few counts of this clonotype. The rearrangement links TRBV7-2 to TRBJ2-3, with 11 positions matching TRBD2. This CDR3 spans 15 amino acids. Germline V gene lookup returns CDR1 SGHTA and CDR2 FQGNSA. V trimming: 5 bases; J trimming: 5 bases; junction bases outside the gene matches: 6. The CDR3 nucleotides read TGTGCCAGCAGCCGACTAGCGGGGAGTCAAGATACGCAGTATTTT. Amino acids: CASSRLAGSQDTQYF.

This clonotype showed up just a few times. The gene calls are TRBV5-1 and TRBJ2-7; TRBD2 matches 10 bases. With 4 bases clipped from V and 3 bases from J, the junction kept 7 bases outside the gene matches. The germline V gene has CDR1 SGHRS and CDR2 YFSETQ. The CDR3 is 15 amino acids. In nucleotides, the CDR3 is TGCGCCAGCAGCATCCGGACTAGCGGAGACTACGAGCAGTACTTC. It is translated as CASSIRTSGDYEQYF.

V gene TRBV7-6 combines with J gene TRBJ1-5, with D unclear. The CDR3 runs 14 residues. Trimming left V 0 bases short and J 7 bases short, with 10 bases between. Germline V gene data show CDR1 as SGHVS and CDR2 as FNYEAQ. CDR3 residues: CASSLAGKGQPQHF. The CDR3 DNA is TGTGCCAGCAGCTTAGCTGGGAAGGGACAGCCCCAGCATTTT.

In its sample, this clonotype was seen a few times. The chain couples TRBV7-2 to TRBJ2-7; D is perhaps TRBD1 or TRBD2 (6 bases each). Trimming removed 3 bases at V and 2 bases at J, with 14 bases between. From germline, CDR1 is SGHTA and CDR2 FQGNSA. The CDR3 contains 15 residues. Here the CDR3 reads CASSFRGNRAYEQYF. The CDR3 bases are TGTGCCAGCAGCTTCCGGGGGAACAGGGCCTACGAGCAGTACTTC.

The chain combines TRBV19 with TRBJ2-1; unclear D gene. Germline V gene lookup returns CDR1 LNHDA and CDR2 SQIVND (reference sequence). Trimming stripped 7 bases from V and 3 bases from J, with 10 bases between. The CDR3 runs to 13 residues. The CDR3 nucleotides read TGTGCCAGTACCCCGGATCACTACAATGAGCAGTTCTTC. Amino acid sequence: CASTPDHYNEQFF.

The rearrangement joins TRBV7-2 to TRBJ2-4, with D possibly TRBD2 on 6 matching bases. Trimming shortened V by 5 bases and J by 1 base, and 15 bases separated the two germline ends. The CDR3 has 16 amino acids. CDR1 SGHTA and CDR2 FQGNSA come from the germline V gene. CDR3 in DNA: TGTGCCAGCAGCCCAAATATGGGACTGGCCAAAAACATTCAGTACTTC. It translates to CASSPNMGLAKNIQYF.

This clonotype was observed a few times. The chain uses TRBV9 and TRBJ2-3; possibly TRBD1 for D (5 bases). Germline loops: CDR1 SGDLS, CDR2 YYNGEE. V lost 5 bases, J lost 0 bases, and 13 bases lay in between. CDR3 size: 15 residues. CDR3 in DNA: TGTGCCAGCAGTCGCAGGGTATCTAGCACAGATACGCAGTATTTT. Encoded protein: CASSRRVSSTDTQYF.

Only a few counts were recorded for this clonotype. This chain joins TRBV11-3 and TRBJ2-1; a possible D gene is TRBD1 (5 bases). This CDR3 is built from 18 residues. Trimming stripped 1 base from V and 10 bases from J, with 26 bases between. CDR1 and CDR2 (germline): SGHNT, YENEEA. CDR3 coding DNA: TGTGCCAGCAGCTTAGGACCCCAATCAGGGCGCCTTTACAGGGAGCAGTTCTTC. Its translation: CASSLGPQSGRLYREQFF.

This clonotype showed up just a few times. V gene TRBV11-2 combines with J gene TRBJ2-5; D not resolved. TRBJ2-1 explains the end of the DNA better; the J call may be wrong. Germline V lookup: CDR1 SGHAT, CDR2 FQNNGV. This CDR3 region has 15 residues. In nucleotides, the CDR3 is TGTGCCAGCAGCTCCTATAGAGTCCCCCCCCATGAGCAGTTCTTC. Protein product: CASSSYRVPPHEQFF.

The chain recombines TRBV6-6 with TRBJ1-4; the D gene is possibly TRBD1 (5 bases). Germline V gives CDR1 MNHNY, CDR2 SVGAGI (reference sequence). This CDR3 region has 16 residues. V dropped 0 bases and J dropped 7 bases, with 15 bases sitting between them. CDR3 DNA sequence: TGTGCCAGCAGTTACTCGGGTGGCAGGGCGGCTGAAAAACTGTTTTTT. Translation gives CASSYSGGRAAEKLFF.

The gene calls are TRBV18 and TRBJ2-4; D is ambiguous. The CDR3 consists of 13 residues. Germline V gives CDR1 KGHSH, CDR2 LQKENI. V lost 4 bases to trimming and J lost 5 bases, with 9 bases between them. This chain's CDR3 is CASSQDRENIQYF. Written as DNA, the CDR3 is TGTGCCAGCTCACAGGACCGAGAAAACATTCAGTACTTC.

This clonotype showed up just a few times. Written as DNA, the CDR3 is TGTGCCAGCAGCTTAAGGGCCCGGGAGACCCAGTACTTC. As protein: CASSLRARETQYF. This chain links TRBV7-3 with TRBJ2-5; D unresolved. The CDR3 covers 13 residues. CDR1 is SGHTA and CDR2 is FQGTGA in the germline V gene. V was pared by 1 base and J by 5 bases, with 8 bases between.

This clonotype was seen a few times. Compared with germline, one end of the junction differs, possibly owing to a read error. The chain has TRBV6-6 and TRBJ1-1; maybe TRBD1 (5 bases). The CDR3 loop spans 13 amino acids. CDR1 MNHNY and CDR2 SVGAGI come from the germline V gene (reference sequence). CDR3: CASGYSGGTEAFF. CDR3 DNA sequence: TGTGCCAGCGGTTACTCCGGGGGCACTGAAGCTTTCTTT.

With regard to this clonotype: The junction differs from germline at one of its ends, possibly a read error. The chain recombines TRBV12-3 or TRBV12-4 with TRBJ1-3; D not certain. The CDR3 totals 17 residues. The CDR3 is CASSFPGQSFSGDTIYF. The DNA of the CDR3 is TGTGCCAGCAGTTTCCCAGGTCAAAGCTTCTCTGGAGACACCATATATTTT.

The V and J genes are TRBV3-1 and TRBJ2-1; D is possibly TRBD1 (5 bases). Germline V gives CDR1 LGHDT, CDR2 YNNKEL (reference sequence). This CDR3 is 15 amino acids long. V was pared by 0 bases and J by 7 bases, with 13 bases between. CDR3 nucleotides: TGTGCCAGCAGCCAAGATATGAGAAGGGGAAATGAGCAGTTCTTC. Translated: CASSQDMRRGNEQFF.

The chain combines TRBV7-9 with TRBJ2-2; TRBD2 matches 7 bases. Per the germline V gene, CDR1 is SEHNR and CDR2 is FQNEAQ (reference sequence). The CDR3 has 12 amino acids. For the CDR3, the DNA is TGTGCTACCGGGGAGGGCCCCGGGGAGCTGTTTTTT. Protein sequence: CATGEGPGELFF.

J is TRBJ2-4 and V is TRBV9; possible D gene TRBD2, 7 bases. This CDR3 spans 14 amino acids. With 4 bases removed from V and 6 bases from J, the gap between germline ends came to 14 bases. Germline lookup yields CDR1 SGDLS and CDR2 YYNGEE. The CDR3 is CASSLGGGGNIQYF. CDR3 nucleotides: TGTGCCAGCAGCTTAGGGGGGGGAGGAAACATTCAGTACTTC.

The chain links TRBV6-6 to TRBJ1-5, with TRBD1 identical over 7 bases. With 5 bases clipped from V and 0 bases from J, the junction kept 1 base outside the gene matches. The germline CDR1 and CDR2 sequences are MNHNY and SVGAGI (reference sequence). CDR3 size: 14 residues. In DNA, the CDR3 is TGTGCCAGCAGTAACAGGGGTAGCAATCAGCCCCAGCATTTT. Its translation is CASSNRGSNQPQHF.

The chain is built from TRBV5-5 and TRBJ2-7; TRBD1 matches at 7 bases. In germline, CDR1 is SGHKS, CDR2 YYEKEE (reference sequence). J was trimmed by 7 bases and V by 0 bases; bases with no gene match: 10. This CDR3 comprises 15 residues. The CDR3 nucleotides are TGTGCCAGCAGCTTGGCCCCGACAGGGACGGATGAGCAGTACTTC. This codes for CASSLAPTGTDEQYF.